The clone carrying this T cell receptor beta chain appeared many times. In TCRdb, the RT-PCR reads were re-called with MiXCR into one record per CDR3 protein. The top ten clones hold roughly a quarter of a sample with approximately 170,000 distinct CDR3 sequences, about 24% of them seen once. This CDR3 has 11 residues. V dropped 3 bases and J dropped 10 bases, with 9 bases sitting between them. CDR1 and CDR2 (germline): SEHNR, FQNEAQ (reference sequence). These data are taken from a study of patients and donors after allogeneic stem cell transplantation. Sample: blood, either unsorted or a sorted T cell fraction (not recorded which). This clonotype was obtained from a human donor who was either an allogeneic HSCT recipient or a stem cell or donor lymphocyte infusion donor (not recorded which). It is not recorded whose cells these are; they may come from a transplant donor. J is TRBJ1-1 and V is TRBV7-9, with unresolved D. For the CDR3, the DNA is TGTGCCAGCAGCTTCCTGTCGGGAGCTTTCTTT. Its protein is CASSFLSGAFF.